The 13 T cell receptor beta chains listed next were all sequenced from one sample in a study of human T cells and chemical hapten exposure. MiXCR, run by TCRdb on the RACE reads, gives a single entry per CDR3 protein. The sample has under 65,000 distinct CDR3 sequences, 9.4% seen once. This sample's time point: pre-sensitization, week 0. The treatment is: therapeutic diphenylcyclopropenone sensitization with weekly scalp DPC. The specimen comprised whole blood, sampled in connection with sensitization to the hapten diphenylcyclopropenone (DPC). The receptors originated from a woman between 35 and 50 years old with alopecia areata. Some clones in this sample may be carry-over from other donors' samples.

This clonotype has at least ten counts. The rearrangement joins TRBV4-1 to TRBJ1-2, with D maybe TRBD1 (5 bases). Germline assignment: CDR1 MGHRA and CDR2 YSYEKL. The CDR3 has 14 residues. Trimming cost V 1 base and J 8 bases, with 14 bases left between them. The CDR3 spells CASSQGLGGRGYTF. Here the CDR3 DNA reads TGCGCCAGCAGCCAAGGTCTTGGGGGTCGAGGCTACACCTTC.

This clonotype showed up many times. The chain joins TRBV18 to TRBJ1-3; TRBD1 is a possible D gene (6 bases). The CDR3 runs to 16 residues. Trimming shortened V by 1 base and J by 0 bases, and 10 bases separated the two germline ends. Germline V CDR1 and CDR2: KGHSH, LQKENI. Here the CDR3 reads CASSPLADSSGNTIYF. As DNA, the CDR3 is TGTGCCAGCTCACCACTGGCGGACAGCTCTGGAAACACCATATATTTT.

This clonotype has a count of ten or more. V gene TRBV7-3 combines with J gene TRBJ1-6; D unresolved. Trimming took 2 bases from V and 7 from J, leaving 6 bases between them. Germline V CDR1 and CDR2: SGHTA, FQGTGA. The CDR3 sequence is 13 residues long. The CDR3 here is CASSLFANSPLHF. In nucleotides, the CDR3 is TGTGCCAGCAGCTTATTTGCAAATTCACCCCTCCACTTT.

As concerns this clonotype: Mismatch with germline at one junction end may stem from a read error. V and J are TRBV28 and TRBJ2-2, with D unclear. Germline V gene sequence: CDR1 MDHEN, CDR2 SYDVKM. The CDR3 spans 15 residues. The CDR3 DNA follows: TGTGTCAGCAGTTTTTACCAGAGAGGCACCGGGGAGCTGTTTTTT. Protein: CVSSFYQRGTGELFF.

In this sample, this clonotype turned up many times. The gene calls are TRBV19 and TRBJ2-6; no clear D gene. Germline V gene data show CDR1 as LNHDA and CDR2 as SQIVND (reference sequence). Trimming took 2 bases from V and 2 from J, leaving 7 bases between them. This CDR3 comprises 15 residues. The chain's CDR3 is CASSISVAGANVLTF. The CDR3 DNA reads TGTGCCAGTAGTATAAGCGTGGCTGGGGCCAACGTCCTGACTTTC.

This clonotype was seen a few times. The chain links TRBV5-1 to TRBJ1-1; D might be TRBD1 (6 bases). V was clipped by 5 bases and J by 4 bases, with 12 bases between them. Germline V gene lookup returns CDR1 SGHRS and CDR2 YFSETQ. This CDR3 is 13 amino acids long. The CDR3 here is CASSMSRGTEAFF. The DNA of the CDR3 is TGCGCCAGCAGTATGTCCAGGGGCACTGAAGCTTTCTTT.

This clonotype has a single count. The chain uses TRBV2 and TRBJ2-7; D is perhaps TRBD1 (6 bases). Germline CDR1 and CDR2: SNHLY and FYNNEI. Trimming took 6 bases from V and 5 from J, leaving 14 bases between them. The CDR3 is made up of 13 amino acids. DNA of the CDR3: TGTGCCAGCAGCCCGCAGGGGTTCCACGAGCAGTACGTC. This sequence encodes CASSPQGFHEQYV.

A few counts support this clonotype. V gene TRBV24-1 combines with J gene TRBJ1-6, with D hard to call. Germline V gene data show CDR1 as KGHDR and CDR2 as SFDVKD. The CDR3 length is 12 residues. Trimming removed 3 bases at V and 7 bases at J, with 3 bases between. The chain's CDR3 is CATSDKNSPLHF. The CDR3 DNA is TGTGCCACCAGTGATAAGAATTCACCCCTCCACTTT.

This clonotype was seen repeatedly, ten times or more. CDR3 region: CASSQDPETNYGYTF. The CDR3 region has the DNA TGCGCCAGCAGCCAAGACCCGGAAACTAACTATGGCTACACCTTC. The chain combines TRBV4-1 with TRBJ1-2, with unresolved D. Trimming cost V 0 bases and J 0 bases, with 8 bases left between them. CDR1 is MGHRA and CDR2 is YSYEKL in the germline V gene. The CDR3 has 15 amino acids.

The rearrangement uses TRBV11-2 and TRBJ2-7; weak D call: TRBD1 (5 bases). This CDR3 is built from 13 residues. CDR1 SGHAT and CDR2 FQNNGV come from the germline V gene. Trimming left V 5 bases short and J 5 bases short, with 13 bases between. In DNA, the CDR3 is TGTGCCAGCAGCGATTTCGGCAGGGACGAGCAGTACTTC. This translates into CASSDFGRDEQYF.

At least ten counts were recorded for this clonotype. This rearrangement joins TRBV11-2 to TRBJ1-6; possible D gene TRBD1, 6 bases. The CDR3 loop spans 13 amino acids. CDR1 SGHAT and CDR2 FQNNGV come from the germline V gene. The ends were cut back, 5 bases at V and 12 bases at J, with 14 bases in the middle. The CDR3 loop reads CASSPEGDLPLHF. The CDR3 DNA is TGTGCCAGCAGCCCAGAGGGGGACCTACCCCTCCACTTT. The full variable domain, in which reference TRBV11-2 and TRBJ1-6 provide the parts outside the CDR3, is EAGVAQSPRYKIIEKRQSVAFWCNPISGHATLYWYQQILGQGPKLLIQFQNNGVVDDSQLPKDRFSAERLKGVDSTLKIQPAKLEDSAVYLCASSPEGDLPLHFGNGTRLTVT.

This clonotype has ten or more counts. This chain connects TRBV5-6 to TRBJ2-5; a weak D match, TRBD1 (6 bases). Trimming took 0 bases from V and 5 from J, leaving 17 bases between them. The CDR3 is made up of 16 amino acids. Germline loops: CDR1 SGHDT, CDR2 YYEEEE. The CDR3 reads CASSLDPQGLGETQYF. The DNA for the CDR3 is TGTGCCAGCAGCTTGGATCCTCAGGGGCTTGGGGAGACCCAGTACTTC.

The V gene is TRBV5-4, the J gene TRBJ2-1; 11 bases are a match to TRBD1. The CDR3 extends over 15 amino acids. The germline V gene encodes CDR1 SGHNT and CDR2 YYREEE (reference sequence). With 4 bases clipped from V and 7 bases from J, the junction kept 7 bases outside the gene matches. Here the CDR3 reads CASSRTGGAGNEQFF. CDR3 nucleotide sequence: TGTGCCAGCAGCAGGACAGGGGGCGCAGGAAATGAGCAGTTCTTC.